The text below deals with one T cell receptor (beta chain). This sample stems from a study of shared T cell receptors in the human thymus. Germline V lookup: CDR1 SGHNT, CDR2 YENEEA. The V gene lost 5 bases and the J gene lost 0 bases, with 17 bases spanning the gap. The CDR3 contains 17 residues. Only in-frame clones appear in the TCRdb table, and some are missing; sequencing was by immunoSEQ multiplex PCR. The table shows about 540,000 clones, with about 84% occurring only once. The same sample was also used in a study of human thymus T cells. Per that paper: Serving as donors were healthy Finnish infants, each of whom was having open corrective surgery for congenital heart defects. Thymic material originated from resections removed in the course of corrective heart surgery.

V is TRBV11-3 and J is TRBJ2-1; maybe TRBD1 (6 bases). The sequenced sample was thymocytes. This TCR derives from a boy younger than two with a congenital heart defect. The CDR3 region is CASSPQETGSSYNEQFF. CDR3 in DNA: TGTGCCAGCAGCCCCCAAGAAACAGGGAGCTCCTACAATGAGCAGTTCTTC.